This T cell receptor beta chain originates from a study of T-cell memory formation after mild COVID-19. Notes on the study in general: Certain responding clones were present in pre-infection memory, suggesting participation of cross-reactive memory. The SARS-CoV-2 specificity of second-wave clones reaching peak at day 37 remained unverified. Mostly located in CM and EM were contracting CD4+ clones, with contracting CD8+ clones located in EMRA.

Worth noting for this clonotype: Its specificity is unknown.

This CDR3 is 16 amino acids long. CDR1 is SGHTA, CDR2 FQGNSA, per germline. Trimming took 3 bases from V and 6 from J; bases not matched to a gene: 8. 5'RACE with constant-segment primers yielded barcoded, UMI-tagged TCR alpha and TCR beta cDNA libraries. TCRdb used MiXCR to reprocess the 5' RACE reads, holding one entry per CDR3 protein. The sample carries 500,000 to 650,000 distinct CDR3 sequences, about 20% recorded once. This chain joins TRBV7-2 and TRBJ2-1; TRBD2 aligns across 10 bases. This clonotype was obtained from an adult woman who had mild COVID-19 (a few samples of this study predate the infection). Cell type and time point are not known. The sequenced sample was PBMCs or a T cell subset sorted from them (not recorded which). CDR3 residues: CASSFPSGRSGNEQFF. DNA of the CDR3: TGTGCCAGCAGCTTCCCTAGCGGGAGATCGGGCAATGAGCAGTTCTTC.